The 3 T cell receptor beta chains given below trace back to one sample, sequenced in a study of blood T cell repertoires in COVID-19. Some clones are missing from TCRdb's copy, which holds only in-frame ones; the method was immunoSEQ multiplex PCR. The sample gives 210,000 or so clones, roughly nine tenths of which show up once; roughly 2.2% is in the top ten. The sample comprised peripheral blood. All receptors come from a woman aged 45-60 years with acute or convalescent COVID-19.

About this clone: A junction boundary mismatches the germline segment, possibly from a read error. The V call is TRBV11-2, the J call TRBJ1-1, with no clear D. Germline-derived CDR1 and CDR2 are SGHAT and FQNNGV. The CDR3 loop spans 13 amino acids. CDR3 sequence: CASSLDGRSEAFF. As DNA, the CDR3 is TGTGCCAGCAGCCTAGACGGTAGAAGTGAAGCTTTCTTT.

Here the CDR3 DNA reads TGTGCCAGCAGTTACTCATTAAGACATAATTCCCACGAGCAGTACTTC. This gives the protein CASSYSLRHNSHEQYF. V and J are TRBV6-5 and TRBJ2-7; D not resolved. Trimming took off 0 bases at V and 5 bases at J, with 17 bases between the two ends. From germline, CDR1 is MNHEY and CDR2 SVGAGI. The length of the CDR3 is 16 residues.

The J gene is TRBJ2-5, the V gene TRBV19; 8 bases map to TRBD2. V dropped 4 bases and J dropped 5; count of bases not matched to a gene: 3. The CDR3 sequence is 13 residues long. Germline V gene data show CDR1 as LNHDA and CDR2 as SQIVND (reference sequence). CDR3 sequence: CASSRLASETQYF. Here the CDR3 DNA reads TGTGCCAGTAGTAGACTAGCGTCCGAGACCCAGTACTTC.